This entry lists 10 T cell receptor beta chains sequenced from one sample in a study of cytomegalovirus exposure and HLA in healthy donors. The PCR was carried out with 60 Vbeta primers and 13 Jbeta primers. Assay used: immunoSEQ multiplex PCR; TCRdb lists only in-frame clones, some missing. The top ten clones hold about 0.8% of a sample with approximately 190,000 clones, around four fifths of them seen once. Sequencing was performed on PBMCs. The receptors were sampled from a young woman in good health and CMV-seronegative.

The chain couples TRBV7-9 to TRBJ1-1; no firm D call. V was clipped by 5 bases and J by 6 bases, with 22 bases between them. CDR3 length: 16 amino acids. Germline V lookup: CDR1 SEHNR, CDR2 FQNEAQ (reference sequence). The CDR3 bases are TGTGCCAGCAGCCCAGGATGGCGGGAAGGAAGTGCTGAAGCTTTCTTT. Translation: CASSPGWREGSAEAFF.

The chain links TRBV6-5 to TRBJ2-7; D gene ambiguous. The CDR3 runs 14 residues. The germline CDR1 and CDR2 sequences are MNHEY and SVGAGI. Trimming cost V 5 bases and J 2 bases, with 13 bases left between them. The CDR3 bases are TGTGCCAGCAGTATACACCAAACAGCCTACGAGCAGTACTTC. It is translated as CASSIHQTAYEQYF.

This clone was counted between two and nine times. CDR3 loop: CASSSLVGHQPQHF. CDR3 in DNA: TGTGCCAGCAGCTCGCTGGTGGGGCATCAGCCCCAGCATTTT. V usage is TRBV5-6 and J usage is TRBJ1-5; a weak D match, TRBD1 (5 bases). Trimming cost V 3 bases and J 5 bases, with 12 bases left between them. Germline V gives CDR1 SGHDT, CDR2 YYEEEE. This CDR3 comprises 14 residues.

Points on this clone: This sample includes further DNA sequences coding for the same CDR3. V usage is TRBV7-9 and J usage is TRBJ1-2; weak D call: TRBD1 (6 bases). Trimming took off 3 bases at V and 6 bases at J, with 17 bases between the two ends. Germline V gene sequence: CDR1 SEHNR, CDR2 FQNEAQ (reference sequence). CDR3 length: 15 amino acids. CDR3 bases: TGTGCCAGCAGCTTGACGGGGGGCCTTTCGAATGGCTACACCTTC. This codes for CASSLTGGLSNGYTF.

This chain connects TRBV7-2 to TRBJ1-4, with D unclear. The V gene lost 1 base and the J gene lost 3 bases, with 12 bases spanning the gap. The germline gives CDR1 SGHTA, CDR2 FQGNSA. CDR3 length: 16 amino acids. CDR3 nucleotides: TGTGCCAGCAGCTTAGGGTACAACACCGCTAATGAAAAACTGTTTTTT. This translates into CASSLGYNTANEKLFF.

The chain is built from TRBV6-1 and TRBJ2-7; TRBD1 aligns across 8 bases. The CDR3 runs 15 residues. The J segment lost 2 bases and the V segment lost 3 bases, leaving 6 bases of the junction unmatched. CDR1 MNHNS and CDR2 SASEGT come from the germline V gene. The CDR3, as DNA: TGTGCCAGCAGTGAGGACAGGGTGGGGACCTACGAGCAGTACTTC. It specifies CASSEDRVGTYEQYF.

This chain's CDR3 is CASSLVVASGYQETQYF. In DNA form, the CDR3 reads TGTGCCAGCAGTTTAGTCGTGGCTAGCGGGTACCAAGAGACCCAGTACTTC. This chain uses TRBV27 with TRBJ2-5; 8 positions agree with TRBD2. With 2 bases clipped from V and 0 bases from J, the junction kept 8 bases outside the gene matches. The CDR3 loop spans 17 amino acids. The germline gives CDR1 MNHEY, CDR2 SMNVEV (reference sequence).

This chain uses TRBV4-2 with TRBJ1-5; D gene ambiguous. The CDR3 spans 15 residues. The germline gives CDR1 LGHNA, CDR2 YNFKEQ. The V and J ends lost 2 bases and 3 bases respectively, with 11 bases between them. This CDR3 reads CASSQPDGSNQPQHF. Written as DNA, the CDR3 is TGTGCCAGCAGCCAACCCGACGGGTCCAATCAGCCCCAGCATTTT.

The chain uses TRBV7-2 and TRBJ2-5; TRBD2 aligns across 8 bases. Germline V gene lookup returns CDR1 SGHTA and CDR2 FQGNSA. The J segment lost 2 bases and the V segment lost 1 base, leaving 9 bases of the junction unmatched. CDR3 length: 17 amino acids. CDR3 coding DNA: TGTGCCAGCAGCTTAGTGAGTTTCGCGGGGGGACAAGAGACCCAGTACTTC. Translated: CASSLVSFAGGQETQYF.

CDR3 in amino acids: CASSIFSTGTSSFNEQFF. The CDR3 DNA reads TGCGCCAGCAGCATTTTTTCAACCGGGACATCATCTTTTAATGAGCAGTTCTTC. The rearrangement links TRBV5-1 to TRBJ2-1, with D possibly matching TRBD1 (6 bases). Germline CDR1 reads SGHRS; CDR2 reads YFSETQ. Trimming took off 4 bases at V and 7 bases at J, with 27 bases between the two ends. The CDR3 is 18 residues long.